Listed below are T cell receptor beta chains from one sample, sequenced in a study of CD8 T cells in ankylosing spondylitis. One entry per CDR3 protein, called by TCRdb with MiXCR from the 5' RACE reads. The sample holds 300,000 to 400,000 distinct CDR3 sequences, approximately 15% seen once. Sequencing was done on a sample of blood, either unsorted or a sorted T cell fraction (not recorded which). Receptors originate from a male donor with ankylosing spondylitis or in good health (not recorded which). CDR3s include the opening cysteine and the closing phenylalanine or tryptophan. A D gene is named only where the DNA matches it firmly. The size entry is marked missing in some rows and otherwise reads once, few, many or a size class.

>few|TRBJ2-1|TRBV20-1|TRBD2
TGCAGTGCTCTCGTTGCAGCGGGGGTTTACAATGAGCAGTTCTTC
CSALVAAGVYNEQFF
>-|TRBJ2-4|TRBV10-3|-
TGTGCCATCTCCCAACCCGAGGCCAAAAACATTCAGTACTTC
CAISQPEAKNIQYF
>few|TRBJ1-2|TRBV7-9|TRBD1
TGTGCCAGCAGCTTCGGGACAGGGTTGGAAGATGGCTACACCTTC
CASSFGTGLEDGYTF
>few|TRBJ2-3|TRBV20-1|-
TGCAGTGCTTGGCCCACTACCACAGATACGCAGTATTTT
CSAWPTTTDTQYF
>few|TRBJ2-3|TRBV7-2|-
TGTGCCAGCAGCTCCGGGGGTCCCACAGATACGCAGTATTTT
CASSSGGPTDTQYF
>-|TRBJ1-1|TRBV12-3/TRBV12-4|-
TGTGCCAGTCGACCACAGGGTAATCTAAGGGCTTTCTTT
CASRPQGNLRAFF
>few|TRBJ1-1|TRBV15|TRBD1
TGTGCCACCAGCAGAGAGACAGGGGGCGACGCTGAAGCTTTCTTT
CATSRETGGDAEAFF
>many|TRBJ2-1|TRBV5-1|-
TGCGCCAGCAGCTTGGGGTCATACAATGAGCAGTTCTTC
CASSLGSYNEQFF
>few|TRBJ1-5|TRBV7-9|-
TGTGCCAGCAGCTTATACACTGGACAGCCCCAGCATTTT
CASSLYTGQPQHF
>few|TRBJ2-3|TRBV5-1|TRBD1
TGCGCCAGCAGCTTGGGGCCGGGACAGACCGATACGCAGTATTTT
CASSLGPGQTDTQYF
>-|TRBJ1-6|TRBV27|-
TGTGCCAGCAGTCGCCCGTCAGTGCGGGGCAATTCACCCCTCCACTTT
CASSRPSVRGNSPLHF
>-|TRBJ1-1|TRBV20-1|-
TGCAGTGCGAGATATACATTGTTGCGCACTGAAGCTTTCTTT
CSARYTLLRTEAFF
>-|TRBJ2-3|TRBV4-2|TRBD2
TGTGCCAGCAGCCAAGGGCTAGCGGGAGTAGATACGCAGTATTTT
CASSQGLAGVDTQYF
>many|TRBJ1-5|TRBV19|-
TGTGCCAGTAGTATCCTTACGGTGGATCAGCCCCAGCATTTT
CASSILTVDQPQHF
>many|TRBJ1-1|TRBV29-1|-
TGCAGCGCGTCCAGGGAATTGAACACTGAAGCTTTCTTT
CSASRELNTEAFF
>-|TRBJ2-3|TRBV19|-
TGTGCCAGTAGTATCACGGACACTAGCACAGATACGCAGTATTTT
CASSITDTSTDTQYF
>few|TRBJ2-7|TRBV12-3/TRBV12-4|TRBD2
TGTGCCAGCAGTTTAATCGGGACTAGGGGAGGCTACGAGCAGTACTTC
CASSLIGTRGGYEQYF
>-|TRBJ1-5|TRBV20-1|-
TGCAGTGTTCAGGCTGGGCCGCTCAATCAGCCCCAGCATTTT
CSVQAGPLNQPQHF
>-|TRBJ2-7|TRBV11-2|-
TGTGCCAGCAGCTTAGAGGTCAGGCGGGAGCAGTACTTC
CASSLEVRREQYF
>many|TRBJ1-2|TRBV12-3/TRBV12-4|-
TGTGCCAGCAACACCCGCCGGAACTATGGCTACACCTTC
CASNTRRNYGYTF
>-|TRBJ2-5|TRBV5-1|-
TGCGCCAGCAGCTACTCGGCGACAGGCCGCGAAGAGACCCAGTACTTC
CASSYSATGREETQYF
>-|TRBJ1-2|TRBV10-3|-
TGTGCCATCAGTGAGGCGGGGGGCAGAGGTGACTATGGCTACACCTTC
CAISEAGGRGDYGYTF
>many|TRBJ2-1|TRBV25-1|-
TGTGCCAGCAGTGAAGACTCCTACAATGAGCAGTTCTTC
CASSEDSYNEQFF
>few|TRBJ1-5|TRBV5-6|-
TGTGCCAGCAGCTTGAGGGAGATTGGCAATCAGCCCCAGCATTTT
CASSLREIGNQPQHF
>few|TRBJ1-5|TRBV3-1|TRBD1
TGTGCCAGCAGCGTCGGACAGGGGGCTCAGCCCCAGCATTTT
CASSVGQGAQPQHF
>few|TRBJ2-2|TRBV12-3/TRBV12-4|-
TGTGCCAGCAGTTTATGGGAAAGGTCCGGGGAGCTGTTTTTT
CASSLWERSGELFF
>once|TRBJ2-1|TRBV11-3|-
TGTGCCAGCAGCCCCCGACCAGCGAGCTACAATGAGCAGTTCTTC
CASSPRPASYNEQFF
>few|TRBJ1-2|TRBV6-1|TRBD1
TGTGCCAGCAGGGGACAGGGGGTAAAGGGAGACGGGAACACCTTC
CASRGQGVKGDGNTF
>-|TRBJ2-7|TRBV4-2|TRBD1
TGTGCCAGCAGCCAAGGGACAGGGGGCGCCGGCTACGAGCAGTACTTC
CASSQGTGGAGYEQYF
>-|TRBJ2-2|TRBV6-1|-
TGTGCCAGCAATATGGGAAGGGGTAACCCAGCCTCGAACACCGGGGAGCTGTTTTTT
CASNMGRGNPASNTGELFF
>-|TRBJ2-2|TRBV24-1|-
TGTGCCACCAGTTATTGGTTTGGCGGGAAGTGGGAGCTGTTTTTT
CATSYWFGGKWELFF
>-|TRBJ2-1|TRBV12-5|-
TGTGCTAGTGGTTTGGTAATTGGGGCAGGCTATGAGCAGTTCTTC
CASGLVIGAGYEQFF
>-|TRBJ2-2|TRBV7-2|TRBD2
TGTGCCAGCAGCTTAGCCTTCCTAGCGGGGGGGACAAACACCGGGGAGCTGTTTTTT
CASSLAFLAGGTNTGELFF
>few|TRBJ2-1|TRBV5-6|-
TGTGCCAGCAGCTTGGACAGGGCATGGGGGACAAGCTCCTACAATGAGCAGTTCTTC
CASSLDRAWGTSSYNEQFF
>-|TRBJ1-2|TRBV20-1|-
TGCAGTGCTAGAGATGGGGGCAACAACTATGGCTACACCTTC
CSARDGGNNYGYTF
>once|TRBJ2-1|TRBV7-2|TRBD2
TGTGCCAGCAGCTCGATACTAGCGGGAGTTGGCAATGAGCATTTCTTC
CASSSILAGVGNEHFF
>many|TRBJ1-1|TRBV12-3/TRBV12-4|-
TGTGCCAGCAGTTTAACTCGGGCCACTGAAGCTTTCTTT
CASSLTRATEAFF
>few|TRBJ1-4|TRBV4-1|TRBD1
TGCGCCAGCAGCCAAACCGGACAGGCGACGAATTCAATCGGAAAACTGTTTTTT
CASSQTGQATNSIGKLFF
>-|TRBJ2-1|TRBV5-1|-
TGCGCCAGCAGCTTGCCCGCTAGTGAGCAGTTCTTC
CASSLPASEQFF
>many|TRBJ2-1|TRBV6-5|-
TGTGCCAGCAGTTCCGCGGACAGTACAATGAAGCAGTTCTTC
CASSSADSTMKQFF
>few|TRBJ1-2|TRBV3-1|-
TGTGCCAGCAGCCAAGATCCCGTACAGGGATGGGGCTATGGCTACACCTTC
CASSQDPVQGWGYGYTF
>-|TRBJ2-2|TRBV3-1|-
TGTGCCAGCAGCCAAGGGCAGCCGGGGACCGGGGAGCTGTTTTTT
CASSQGQPGTGELFF
>-|TRBJ2-2|TRBV7-2|TRBD1
TGTGCCACCCCCAGGACAGGGAAGACCGGGGAGCTGTTTTTT
CATPRTGKTGELFF
>few|TRBJ2-3|TRBV12-3/TRBV12-4|-
TGTGCCAGCAGTCCAGGGGCAGGGACCACAGATACGCAGTATTTT
CASSPGAGTTDTQYF
>-|TRBJ2-5|TRBV29-1|-
TGCAGCGTCCGGGGGACCCAAGAGACCCAGTACTTC
CSVRGTQETQYF
>-|TRBJ2-5|TRBV12-5|TRBD2
TGTGCTAGTGGTTTGTCCTCGTGGGCTAGCGGGAGGTTACGACAAGAGACCCAGTACTTC
CASGLSSWASGRLRQETQYF